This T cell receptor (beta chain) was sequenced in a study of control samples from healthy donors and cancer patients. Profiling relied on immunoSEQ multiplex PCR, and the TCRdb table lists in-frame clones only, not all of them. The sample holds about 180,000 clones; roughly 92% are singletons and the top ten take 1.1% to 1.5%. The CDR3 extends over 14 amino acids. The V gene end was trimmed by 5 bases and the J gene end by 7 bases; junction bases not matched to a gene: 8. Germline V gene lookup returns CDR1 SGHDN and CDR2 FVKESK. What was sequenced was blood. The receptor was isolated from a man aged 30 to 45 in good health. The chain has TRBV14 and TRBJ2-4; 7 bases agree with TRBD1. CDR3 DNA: TGTGCCAGCAGCATACAGGGGTCGGTTAACATTCAGTACTTC. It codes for CASSIQGSVNIQYF. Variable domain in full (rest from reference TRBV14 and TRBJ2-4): EAGVTQFPSHSVIEKGQTVTLRCDPISGHDNLYWYRRVMGKEIKFLLHFVKESKQDESGMPNNRFLAERTGGTYSTLKVQPAELEDSGVYFCASSIQGSVNIQYFGAGTRLSVL.